These T cell receptor beta chains were read from a single sample in a study of Graves' ophthalmopathy and Graves' hyperthyroidism. In TCRdb, the multiplex PCR reads were re-called with MiXCR into one record per CDR3 protein. Of a few hundred thousand distinct CDR3 sequences listed, about 18% were seen once; the top ten hold 2.4%. The sample consisted of peripheral blood. The origin of the receptors is an adult woman with stable Graves' hyperthyroidism. CDR3s include the opening cysteine and the closing phenylalanine or tryptophan. Each record gives: V gene, clone size, CDR3 protein. Clone sizes are given selectively: once, few, many, or a class where the clone is expanded.

TRBV12-3/TRBV12-4	many	CASSFAITETQYF
TRBV6-5	many	CASSYSRSLAGSGEQYF
TRBV30	many	CARDSGSNVLTF
TRBV19	many	CASSMPGGSHEQYF
TRBV7-2	few	CASSEVGAGADTQYF
TRBV20-1	many	CSASTGILQETQYF
TRBV30	few	CAWSVRGGGTEAFF
TRBV27	many	CASSSSVGTEAFF
TRBV20-1	many	CSATVGSRYEQYF
TRBV28	many	CASSFGGSRQPQHF
TRBV30	few	CAWSSGAGNEQYF
TRBV2	-	CASSDSAAQGTGSEQYF
TRBV28	-	CACSQYKPTDYEQYF
TRBV12-3/TRBV12-4	-	CASSLRDRAFEQYF
TRBV29-1	many	CSVAGGLAEETQYF
TRBV7-2	-	CASRNPPGRLDTQYF
TRBV30	many	CAWSGDGLNTEAFF
TRBV11-2	-	CASSLEATWTGELFF
TRBV6-5	many	CASKLTPLFEQYF
TRBV10-3	-	CAISESAGDTTGELFF
TRBV29-1	many	CSVLPGETQYF
TRBV7-2	many	CASSLPGQGAHYGYTF